This T cell receptor (beta chain) was documented in a study of blood T cell repertoires in COVID-19. The CDR3 loop spans 12 amino acids. V lost 6 bases, J lost 11 bases, and 9 bases stayed unmatched. TCRdb's table, derived via immunoSEQ multiplex PCR, lists solely in-frame clones and lacks some. The data show hundreds of thousands of clones, with more than 75% seen just once and roughly 2% held by the top ten. Individuals aged roughly 18 to 95 years were recruited from roughly 22 US areas. For recovered donors of Cohort 3, there were two negative PCRs, clearance, or symptom resolution. This clonotype originated in a woman between 50 and 59 years old who had recovered from COVID-19. The gene calls are TRBV12-3 or TRBV12-4 and TRBJ1-1, with 7 bases identical to TRBD1. Sample: PBMCs or T cells enriched from blood (not recorded which). The CDR3 reads CASSYDRAVAFF. The CDR3 DNA reads as TGTGCCAGCAGCTACGACAGGGCCGTGGCTTTCTTT.